This TCR beta chain was sequenced in a study of T cell responses to AZD1222 COVID-19 vaccine. The repertoire was sequenced with immunoSEQ multiplex PCR; TCRdb's copy has only in-frame clones and lacks some. Among under 140,000 clones listed, roughly 89% were seen once. Regarding the study as a whole: Two AZD1222 doses significantly raised spike-specific TCR breadth and depth over controls. A mostly white British donor set with more females was recruited, and clonal diversity was possibly underestimated. Vaccine-related CD4 TCRs covered spike, predominating at 160-218 and 743-854.

Trimming removed 1 base at V and 4 bases at J, with 8 bases between. CDR3 size: 14 residues. Germline V gene sequence: CDR1 SGHRS, CDR2 YFSETQ. As regards this clone: Its antigen is not known.

The source is an adult who received the AZD1222 COVID-19 vaccine. The input for sequencing was peripheral blood, taken 28 days after the second AZD1222 dose. The chain joins TRBV5-1 to TRBJ1-4, with unresolved D. The CDR3 protein is CASSLSGDNEKLFF. CDR3 DNA sequence: TGCGCCAGCAGCTTGTCAGGCGATAATGAAAAACTGTTTTTT.